Presented here are 30 T cell receptor beta chains from one specimen sequenced in a study of OX40 agonist ivuxolimab in advanced cancers. Only in-frame clones appear in the TCRdb table, and some are missing; sequencing was by immunoSEQ multiplex PCR. The sample holds tens of thousands of clones, approximately 78% seen once. The sequences come from CD4+ or CD8+ T cells sorted from blood, collected in a trial of the OX40 agonist ivuxolimab. These receptors were obtained from an adult with an advanced solid tumor such as melanoma, head and neck, liver or kidney cancer.

V gene TRBV2 combines with J gene TRBJ1-5; D may be TRBD1 (5 bases). CDR1 and CDR2 from the germline V gene are SNHLY and FYNNEI. The V end lost 7 bases, the J end lost 0 bases, and 10 bases lay between the germline ends. The CDR3 has 14 amino acids. CDR3 sequence reads: CASMAGYSNQPQHF. Written as DNA, the CDR3 is TGTGCCAGCATGGCAGGGTATAGCAATCAGCCCCAGCATTTT.

The J gene is TRBJ1-3, the V gene TRBV18, with D hard to call. CDR3 length: 15 amino acids. Germline CDR1 is KGHSH and CDR2 is LQKENI. The V end was cut by 3 bases, the J end by 0 bases, with 9 bases between. The CDR3: CASSPSSASGNTIYF. The CDR3, as DNA: TGTGCCAGCTCACCGAGCAGCGCCTCTGGAAACACCATATATTTT.

Points on this clone: The identical CDR3 is also encoded by other nucleotide sequences in the sample. The rearrangement links TRBV2 to TRBJ2-3; 11 nucleotides match TRBD2. With 5 bases clipped from V and 3 bases from J, the junction kept 4 bases outside the gene matches. The germline CDR1 and CDR2 sequences are SNHLY and FYNNEI. The CDR3 length is 15 residues. The CDR3 DNA reads as TGTGCCAGCAGTCCCGGGACTAGCGGTACAGATACGCAGTATTTT. Its protein product is CASSPGTSGTDTQYF.

The rearrangement links TRBV27 to TRBJ1-2; no reliable D call. V shed 5 bases and J shed 2 bases, with 15 bases lying between them. Germline CDR1 and CDR2: MNHEY and SMNVEV (reference sequence). There are 15 residues in the CDR3. CDR3 sequence: CASSPNPPGNYGYTF. The CDR3 DNA follows: TGTGCCAGCAGTCCGAATCCTCCGGGCAACTATGGCTACACCTTC.

The CDR3 coding sequence is TGTGCCAGCAGCATGGACATCGGCGAGACCCAGTACTTC. Protein product: CASSMDIGETQYF. The gene calls are TRBV7-2 and TRBJ2-5; D possibly corresponds to TRBD1 (5 bases). The CDR3 covers 13 residues. The V gene's germline CDR1 is SGHTA and CDR2 FQGNSA. Trimming shortened V by 5 bases and J by 5 bases, and 12 bases separated the two germline ends.

The chain is built from TRBV5-1 and TRBJ2-5; 7 nucleotides agree with TRBD2. J gave up 4 bases and V 0 bases, and 6 bases lay outside the gene matches. Germline lookup yields CDR1 SGHRS and CDR2 YFSETQ. The CDR3 is 15 amino acids. For the CDR3, the DNA is TGCGCCAGCAGCTTGGAGGGGAGGGCCGTAGAGACCCAGTACTTC. As protein: CASSLEGRAVETQYF.

The rearrangement uses TRBV5-1 and TRBJ2-7, with TRBD1 matching 11 bases. Germline CDR1 and CDR2: SGHRS and YFSETQ. Trimming cost V 4 bases and J 1 base; bases outside gene matches: 10. The CDR3 consists of 17 residues. The CDR3 spells CASSQLGQGVKSYEQYF. The CDR3, as DNA: TGCGCCAGCAGCCAGCTGGGACAGGGGGTGAAATCCTACGAGCAGTACTTC.

The chain joins TRBV2 to TRBJ1-5; no firm D call. Germline-derived CDR1 and CDR2 are SNHLY and FYNNEI. V lost 6 bases to trimming and J lost 0 bases, with 12 bases between them. CDR3 length equals 15 residues. CDR3 loop: CASSVSEGSNQPQHF. DNA of the CDR3: TGTGCCAGCAGCGTCTCGGAGGGTAGCAATCAGCCCCAGCATTTT.

This clone turned up a few times. CDR3 DNA sequence: TGCGCCAGCAGCCAAGGGAGGGCAACAGATACGCAGTATTTT. It yields the protein CASSQGRATDTQYF. The genes are TRBV4-1 and TRBJ2-3; possible D gene TRBD2, 6 bases. The germline gives CDR1 MGHRA, CDR2 YSYEKL. The length of the CDR3 is 14 residues. Trimming pared 1 base from V and 3 bases from J, leaving 8 bases between.

This clone was counted a few times. The chain joins TRBV30 to TRBJ1-5, with unresolved D. The germline V gene has CDR1 GTSNPN and CDR2 SVGIG (reference sequence). Trimming left V 1 base short and J 2 bases short, with 6 bases between. The CDR3 covers 13 residues. The CDR3 region is CAWSAYRNQPQHF. CDR3 in DNA: TGTGCCTGGAGTGCGTATCGCAATCAGCCCCAGCATTTT.

This clone appeared a few times. V is TRBV2 and J is TRBJ2-3, with 14 bases fitting TRBD2. Trimming cost V 1 base and J 5 bases; bases outside gene matches: 2. The CDR3 is 16 amino acids. Germline V CDR1 and CDR2: SNHLY, FYNNEI. The CDR3 DNA sequence: TGTGCCAGCAGTGAAGTGGGGACTAGCGGGAGAGATACGCAGTATTTT. Its protein is CASSEVGTSGRDTQYF.

The CDR3 DNA reads TGTGCCAGCAGTGAGGGGGAGCGCCAGTACTTC. This gives the protein CASSEGERQYF. The gene calls are TRBV6-1 and TRBJ2-5; tentatively, D is TRBD1 or TRBD2 (5 bases each). The V end lost 3 bases, the J end lost 10 bases, and 9 bases lay between the germline ends. Per the germline V gene, CDR1 is MNHNS and CDR2 is SASEGT. This CDR3 is built from 11 residues.

This sequence joins TRBV5-4 and TRBJ1-4; D is undetermined. The germline V gene has CDR1 SGHNT and CDR2 YYREEE (reference sequence). The CDR3 is 16 residues long. Trimming shortened V by 2 bases and J by 1 base, and 12 bases separated the two germline ends. The CDR3 sequence: CASSLFGMVTNEKLFF. The CDR3 region has the DNA TGTGCCAGCAGCTTATTCGGCATGGTAACTAATGAAAAACTGTTTTTT.

The chain is built from TRBV18 and TRBJ2-1; TRBD1 matches 10 bases. Germline lookup yields CDR1 KGHSH and CDR2 LQKENI. The CDR3 has 16 residues. The V segment lost 3 bases and the J segment 8 bases; nucleotides outside the gene matches: 10. The CDR3 DNA follows: TGTGCCAGCTCACCCATGGGGACAGGGGTTATCCATGAGCAGTTCTTC. Amino acids: CASSPMGTGVIHEQFF.

This chain connects TRBV11-2 to TRBJ2-1; 9 bases are a match to TRBD2. The length of the CDR3 is 14 residues. Germline CDR1 is SGHAT and CDR2 is FQNNGV. V was clipped by 1 base and J by 13 bases; unmatched bases: 8. CDR3 sequence (DNA): TGTGCCAGCAGCTTAGGGGCCAGCGGGAGGACCCAGTTCTTC. Translation gives CASSLGASGRTQFF.

J is TRBJ2-5 and V is TRBV29-1; 8 bases agree with TRBD1. This CDR3 region has 13 residues. Germline CDR1 reads SQVTM; CDR2 reads ANQGSEA. V shed 7 bases, J shed 5 bases, and the junction held 9 bases outside the gene matches. The CDR3 DNA reads as TGCAGCGCTAGGCAGGGGGCGAGGGAGACCCAGTACTTC. Amino acid sequence: CSARQGARETQYF.

This clone came up a few times. An end of the junction does not agree with germline; a read error may underlie this. V gene TRBV5-4 combines with J gene TRBJ2-7, with no clear D. Germline values: CDR1 SGHNT, CDR2 YYREEE (reference sequence). The CDR3 contains 12 residues. CDR3 DNA: TGTGCCAGCAGCTTGGAGTCGGCAGGAACCCGTTTC. Its translation: CASSLESAGTRF. The variable domain in full, with the rest retrieved from reference TRBV5-4 and TRBJ2-7, is ETGVTQSPTHLIKTRGQQVTLRCSSQSGHNTVSWYQQALGQGPQFIFQYYREEENGRGNFPPRFSGLQFPNYSSELNVNALELDDSALYLCASSLESAGTRFGPGTRLTVT.

The chain has TRBV30 and TRBJ2-7; weak D call: TRBD2 (6 bases). Germline loops: CDR1 GTSNPN, CDR2 SVGIG (reference sequence). This CDR3 spans 16 amino acids. The V gene lost 5 bases and the J gene lost 4 bases, with 24 bases spanning the gap. The CDR3 reads CAWYPRAGGLGYEQYF. For the CDR3, the DNA is TGTGCCTGGTACCCCAGGGCTGGGGGACTGGGGTACGAGCAGTACTTC. The full variable domain, in which reference TRBV30 and TRBJ2-7 provide the parts outside the CDR3, is SQTIHQWPATLVQPVGSPLSLECTVEGTSNPNLYWYRQAAGRGLQLLFYSVGIGQISSEVPQNLSASRPQDRQFILSSKKLLLSDSGFYLCAWYPRAGGLGYEQYFGPGTRLTVT.

V and J are TRBV9 and TRBJ2-3; TRBD2 aligns across 12 bases. The CDR3 contains 15 residues. CDR1 is SGDLS, CDR2 YYNGEE, per germline. V lost 5 bases and J lost 2; bases outside the gene matches: 3. CDR3 coding DNA: TGTGCCAGCAGTGCTAGCGGGAGGGCCACAGATACGCAGTATTTT. This sequence encodes CASSASGRATDTQYF.

This rearrangement joins TRBV14 to TRBJ2-3; 9 bases line up with TRBD2. Germline V gene lookup returns CDR1 SGHDN and CDR2 FVKESK. J was trimmed by 4 bases and V by 0 bases; bases with no gene match: 2. The CDR3 consists of 15 residues. CDR3 coding DNA: TGTGCCAGCAGCCAAGATAGCGGGAGCGCAGATACGCAGTATTTT. This encodes CASSQDSGSADTQYF.

This clone was counted only a few times. Written as DNA, the CDR3 is TGTGCCAGTAGTATAGCCCCTTTCGAGGGCAATCAGCCCCAGCATTTT. Translated, it gives CASSIAPFEGNQPQHF. V usage is TRBV19 and J usage is TRBJ1-5, with D uncertain. Trimming stripped 1 base from V and 2 bases from J, with 12 bases between. The CDR3 length is 16 residues. Germline CDR1 LNHDA, CDR2 SQIVND (reference sequence).

V is TRBV14 and J is TRBJ1-2, with D hard to call. This CDR3 contains 14 residues. Per the germline V gene, CDR1 is SGHDN and CDR2 is FVKESK. V was pared by 4 bases and J by 4 bases, with 13 bases between. CDR3 DNA: TGTGCCAGCAGCCCTCGTGGAGGGTCCTATGGCTACACCTTC. Its translation is CASSPRGGSYGYTF.

This clone was seen more than once but under ten times. This chain links TRBV19 with TRBJ1-2; the D gene is possibly TRBD1 (5 bases). Between the trimmed V and J ends, which lost 3 bases and 6 bases, there was a span of 14 bases. The CDR3 spans 14 residues. CDR1 is LNHDA and CDR2 is SQIVND in the germline V gene (reference sequence). The CDR3 DNA is TGTGCCAGTAGTATCATCAAGGGGTATGATGGCTACACCTTC. Its translation is CASSIIKGYDGYTF.

The chain uses TRBV11-3 and TRBJ1-1, with D unresolved. The CDR3 extends over 14 amino acids. V lost 1 base to trimming and J lost 1 base, with 7 bases between them. The germline V gene encodes CDR1 SGHNT and CDR2 YENEEA. This CDR3 is CASSLGHSNTEAFF. CDR3 bases: TGTGCCAGCAGCTTAGGACACTCGAACACTGAAGCTTTCTTT.

The genes are TRBV2 and TRBJ1-2; D may be TRBD1 (6 bases). The length of the CDR3 is 14 residues. The germline V and J ends were trimmed by 7 bases and 3 bases, with 15 bases remaining between them. Germline values: CDR1 SNHLY, CDR2 FYNNEI. The CDR3 loop is CASIQSTGYYGYTF. The CDR3 DNA sequence: TGTGCCAGCATTCAATCGACAGGTTACTATGGCTACACCTTC. The variable domain in full, completed from reference TRBV2 and TRBJ1-2, reads EPEVTQTPSHQVTQMGQEVILRCVPISNHLYFYWYRQILGQKVEFLVSFYNNEISEKSEIFDDQFSVERPDGSNFTLKIRSTKLEDSAMYFCASIQSTGYYGYTFGSGTRLTVV.

The chain is built from TRBV7-2 and TRBJ1-2; a possible D gene is TRBD1 (5 bases). The CDR3 consists of 15 residues. Germline CDR1 and CDR2: SGHTA and FQGNSA. Trimming removed 5 bases at V and 6 bases at J, with 19 bases between. The CDR3 nucleotides read TGTGCCAGCAGCCCCCGTGTCCAGGGATCCAATGGCTACACCTTC. Translated, it gives CASSPRVQGSNGYTF.

The chain combines TRBV6-1 with TRBJ1-5; weak D call: TRBD1 (5 bases). The ends were cut back, 0 bases at V and 2 bases at J, with 8 bases in the middle. Looked up from germline, CDR1 is MNHNS and CDR2 is SASEGT. This CDR3 has 15 residues. The CDR3, as DNA: TGTGCCAGCAGTGAAGCGCGGGGGGGCAATCAGCCCCAGCATTTT. This codes for CASSEARGGNQPQHF.

The chain employs TRBV5-1 and TRBJ2-1, with TRBD2 matching 12 bases. The V gene's germline CDR1 is SGHRS and CDR2 YFSETQ. The junction had 9 bases not matched to a gene; V was cut back by 4 bases and J by 10 bases. The length of the CDR3 is 15 residues. Here the CDR3 DNA reads TGCGCCAGCAGCGAGGGACTAGCGGGCCGACAAGAGCAGTTCTTC. Translation: CASSEGLAGRQEQFF.

The chain uses TRBV5-6 and TRBJ1-2, with D possibly being TRBD1 (6 bases). Germline values: CDR1 SGHDT, CDR2 YYEEEE. This CDR3 contains 15 residues. Trimming stripped 3 bases from V and 0 bases from J, with 12 bases between. CDR3 protein: CASSSDRRANYGYTF. CDR3 in DNA: TGTGCCAGCAGCTCCGACAGGAGAGCTAACTATGGCTACACCTTC.

The rearrangement joins TRBV12-5 to TRBJ1-2; D remains unclear. V dropped 1 base and J dropped 0 bases, with 6 bases sitting between them. Germline-derived CDR1 and CDR2 are LGHNT and FRNRAP. This CDR3 is built from 14 residues. The CDR3 protein is CASGLGHANYGYTF. Written as DNA, the CDR3 is TGTGCTAGTGGTTTGGGTCATGCTAACTATGGCTACACCTTC. Variable domain in full (rest from reference TRBV12-5 and TRBJ1-2): DARVTQTPRHKVTEMGQEVTMRCQPILGHNTVFWYRQTMMQGLELLAYFRNRAPLDDSGMPKDRFSAEMPDATLATLKIQPSEPRDSAVYFCASGLGHANYGYTFGSGTRLTVV.